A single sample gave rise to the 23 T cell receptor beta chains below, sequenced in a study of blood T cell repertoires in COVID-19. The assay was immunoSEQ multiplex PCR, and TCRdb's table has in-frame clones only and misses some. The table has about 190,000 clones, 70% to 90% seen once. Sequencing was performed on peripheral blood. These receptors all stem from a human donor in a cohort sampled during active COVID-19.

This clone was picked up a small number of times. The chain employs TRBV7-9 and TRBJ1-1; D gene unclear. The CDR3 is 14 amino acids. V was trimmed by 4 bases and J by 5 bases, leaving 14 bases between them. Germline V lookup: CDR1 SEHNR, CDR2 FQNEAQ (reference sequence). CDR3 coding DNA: TGTGCCAGCAGCTCGGAGGGTGTTGGAACTGAAGCTTTCTTT. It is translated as CASSSEGVGTEAFF.

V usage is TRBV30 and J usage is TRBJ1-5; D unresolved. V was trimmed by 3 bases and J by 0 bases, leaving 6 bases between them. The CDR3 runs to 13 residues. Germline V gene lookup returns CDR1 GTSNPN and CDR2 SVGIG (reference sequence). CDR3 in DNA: TGTGCCTGGAGGGGAGGTAGCAATCAGCCCCAGCATTTT. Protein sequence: CAWRGGSNQPQHF.

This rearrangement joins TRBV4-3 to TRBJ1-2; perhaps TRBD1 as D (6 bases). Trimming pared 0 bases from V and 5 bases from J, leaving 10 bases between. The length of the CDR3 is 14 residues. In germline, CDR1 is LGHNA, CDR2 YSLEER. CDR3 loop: CASSQETGMYGYTF. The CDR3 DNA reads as TGCGCCAGCAGCCAAGAAACAGGGATGTATGGCTACACCTTC.

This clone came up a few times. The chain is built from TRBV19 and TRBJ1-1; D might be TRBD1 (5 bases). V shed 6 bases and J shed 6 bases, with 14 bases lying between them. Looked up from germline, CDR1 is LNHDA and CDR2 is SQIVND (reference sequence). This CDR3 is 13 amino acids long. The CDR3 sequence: CASRNRQTAEAFF. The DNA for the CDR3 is TGTGCCAGTAGAAATAGACAGACCGCTGAAGCTTTCTTT.

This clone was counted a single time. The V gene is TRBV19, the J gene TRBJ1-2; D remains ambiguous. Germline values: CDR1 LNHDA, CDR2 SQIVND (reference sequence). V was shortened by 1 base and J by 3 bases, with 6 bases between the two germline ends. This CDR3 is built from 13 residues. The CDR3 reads CASSIGGDYGYTF. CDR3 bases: TGTGCCAGTAGTATAGGCGGGGACTATGGCTACACCTTC.

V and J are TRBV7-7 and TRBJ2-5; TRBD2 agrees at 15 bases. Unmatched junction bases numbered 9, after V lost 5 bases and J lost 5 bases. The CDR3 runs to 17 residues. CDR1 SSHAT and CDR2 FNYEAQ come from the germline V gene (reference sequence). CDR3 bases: TGTGCCAGCAGCCACGGGACTAGCGGGAGGTTTGCGGAGACCCAGTACTTC. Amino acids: CASSHGTSGRFAETQYF.

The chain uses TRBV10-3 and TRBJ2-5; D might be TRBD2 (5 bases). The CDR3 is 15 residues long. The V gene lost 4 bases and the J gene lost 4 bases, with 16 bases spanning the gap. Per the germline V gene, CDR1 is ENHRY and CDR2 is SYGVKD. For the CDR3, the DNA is TGTGCCATCAGTGTTGCCCGCGGGCAACCAGAGACCCAGTACTTC. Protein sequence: CAISVARGQPETQYF.

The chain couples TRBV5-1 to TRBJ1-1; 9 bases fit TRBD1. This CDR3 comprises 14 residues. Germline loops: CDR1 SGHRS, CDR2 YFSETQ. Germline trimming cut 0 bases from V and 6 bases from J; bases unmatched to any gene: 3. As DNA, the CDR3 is TGCGCCAGCAGCTTGGGACAGGGGGTGGCTGAAGCTTTCTTT. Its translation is CASSLGQGVAEAFF.

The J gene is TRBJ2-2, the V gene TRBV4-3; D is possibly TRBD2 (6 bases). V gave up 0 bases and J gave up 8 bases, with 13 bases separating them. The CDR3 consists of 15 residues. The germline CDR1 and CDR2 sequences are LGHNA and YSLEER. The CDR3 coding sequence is TGCGCCAGCAGCCAAGAGGAGGGGTCCCCGGGGGAGCTGTTTTTT. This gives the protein CASSQEEGSPGELFF.

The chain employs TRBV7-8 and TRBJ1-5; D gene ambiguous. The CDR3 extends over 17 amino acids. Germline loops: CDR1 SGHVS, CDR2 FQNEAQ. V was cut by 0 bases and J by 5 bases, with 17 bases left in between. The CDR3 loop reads CASSLAYGTLGDQPQHF. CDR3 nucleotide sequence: TGTGCCAGCAGCTTAGCGTACGGCACCTTAGGAGATCAGCCCCAGCATTTT. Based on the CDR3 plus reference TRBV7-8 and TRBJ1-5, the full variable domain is GAGVSQSPRYKVAKRGQDVALRCDPISGHVSLFWYQQALGQGPEFLTYFQNEAQLDKSGLPSDRFFAERPEGSVSTLKIQRTQQEDSAVYLCASSLAYGTLGDQPQHFGDGTRLSIL.

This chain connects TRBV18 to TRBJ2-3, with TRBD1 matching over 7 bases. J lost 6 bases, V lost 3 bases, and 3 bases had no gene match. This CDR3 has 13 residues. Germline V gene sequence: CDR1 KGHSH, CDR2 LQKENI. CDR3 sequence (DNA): TGTGCCAGCTCACCCGACAGGGCGGATACGCAGTATTTT. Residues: CASSPDRADTQYF. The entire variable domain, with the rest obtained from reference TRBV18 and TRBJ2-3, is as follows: NAGVMQNPRHLVRRRGQEARLRCSPMKGHSHVYWYRQLPEEGLKFMVYLQKENIIDESGMPKERFSAEFPKEGPSILRIQQVVRGDSAAYFCASSPDRADTQYFGPGTRLTVL.

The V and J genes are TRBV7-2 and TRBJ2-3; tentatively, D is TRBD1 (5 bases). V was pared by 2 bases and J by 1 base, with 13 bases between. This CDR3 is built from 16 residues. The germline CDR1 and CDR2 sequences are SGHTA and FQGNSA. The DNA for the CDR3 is TGTGCCAGCAGCTTAAATGGGGCGGCCCGCACAGATACGCAGTATTTT. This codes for CASSLNGAARTDTQYF.

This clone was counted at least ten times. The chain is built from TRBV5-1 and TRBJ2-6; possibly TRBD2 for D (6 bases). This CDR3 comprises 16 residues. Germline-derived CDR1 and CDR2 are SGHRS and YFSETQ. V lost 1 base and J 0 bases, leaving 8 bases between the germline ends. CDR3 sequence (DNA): TGCGCCAGCAGCTTGAGCGGGCGCTCTGGGGCCAACGTCCTGACTTTC. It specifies CASSLSGRSGANVLTF.

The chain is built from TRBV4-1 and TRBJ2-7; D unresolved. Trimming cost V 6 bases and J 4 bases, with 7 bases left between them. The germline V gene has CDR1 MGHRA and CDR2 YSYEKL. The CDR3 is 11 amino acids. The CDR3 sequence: CASSPGYEQYF. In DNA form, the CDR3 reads TGCGCCAGCAGTCCCGGGTACGAGCAGTACTTC.

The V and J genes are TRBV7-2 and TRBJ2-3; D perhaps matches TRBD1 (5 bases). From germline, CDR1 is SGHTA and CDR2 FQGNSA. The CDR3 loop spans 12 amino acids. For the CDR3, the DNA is TGTGCAACGACAGAACGCACAGATACGCAGTATTTT. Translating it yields CATTERTDTQYF. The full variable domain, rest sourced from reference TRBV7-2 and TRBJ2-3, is GAGVSQSPSNKVTEKGKDVELRCDPISGHTALYWYRQSLGQGLEFLIYFQGNSAPDKSGLPSDRFSAERTGGSVSTLTIQRTQQEDSAVYLCATTERTDTQYFGPGTRLTVL.

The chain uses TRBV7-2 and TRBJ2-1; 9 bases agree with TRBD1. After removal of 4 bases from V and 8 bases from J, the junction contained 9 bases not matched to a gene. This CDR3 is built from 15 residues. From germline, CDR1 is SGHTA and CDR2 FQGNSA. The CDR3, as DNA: TGTGCCAGCAGCTCACCGGGACAGGGACCTTATGAGCAGTTCTTC. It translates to CASSSPGQGPYEQFF.

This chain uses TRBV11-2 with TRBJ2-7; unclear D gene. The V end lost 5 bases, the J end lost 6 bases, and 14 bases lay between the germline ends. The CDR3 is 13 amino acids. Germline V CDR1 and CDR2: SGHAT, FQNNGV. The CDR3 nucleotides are TGTGCCAGCAGCGCTTCGGTACTCGGCGAGCAGTACTTC. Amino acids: CASSASVLGEQYF.

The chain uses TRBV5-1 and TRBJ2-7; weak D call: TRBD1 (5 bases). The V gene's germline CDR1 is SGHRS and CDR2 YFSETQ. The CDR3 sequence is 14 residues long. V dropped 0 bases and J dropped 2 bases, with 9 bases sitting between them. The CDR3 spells CASSLGQYTYEQYF. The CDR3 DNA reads TGCGCCAGCAGCTTGGGACAGTACACCTACGAGCAGTACTTC.

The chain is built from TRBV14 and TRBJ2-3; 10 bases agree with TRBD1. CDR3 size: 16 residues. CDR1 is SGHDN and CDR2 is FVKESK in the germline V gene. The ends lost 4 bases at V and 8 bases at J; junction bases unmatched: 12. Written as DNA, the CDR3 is TGTGCCAGCAGCCCGGGGACAGGGGCCTTGTTCGGTACGCAGTATTTT. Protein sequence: CASSPGTGALFGTQYF.

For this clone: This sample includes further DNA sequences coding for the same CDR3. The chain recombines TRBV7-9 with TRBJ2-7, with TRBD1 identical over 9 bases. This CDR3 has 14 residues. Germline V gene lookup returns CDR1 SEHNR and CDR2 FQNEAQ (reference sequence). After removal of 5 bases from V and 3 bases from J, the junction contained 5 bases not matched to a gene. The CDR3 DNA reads TGTGCCAGCAGCCCCGGGACAGGGAGCTACGAGCAGTACTTC. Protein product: CASSPGTGSYEQYF.

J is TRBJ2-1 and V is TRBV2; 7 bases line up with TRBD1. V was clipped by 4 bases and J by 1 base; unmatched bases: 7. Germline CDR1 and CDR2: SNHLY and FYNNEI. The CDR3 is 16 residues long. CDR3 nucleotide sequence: TGTGCCAGCAGTGTACAGGGGTCTTGGTCCTACAATGAGCAGTTCTTC. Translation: CASSVQGSWSYNEQFF.

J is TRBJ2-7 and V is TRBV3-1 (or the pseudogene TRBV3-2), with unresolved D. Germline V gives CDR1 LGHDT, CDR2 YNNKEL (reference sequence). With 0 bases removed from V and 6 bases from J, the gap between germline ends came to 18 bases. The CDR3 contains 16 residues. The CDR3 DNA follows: TGTGCCAGCAGCCAAGACTATCACCACCCAGGCCCCGAGCAGTACTTC. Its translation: CASSQDYHHPGPEQYF.

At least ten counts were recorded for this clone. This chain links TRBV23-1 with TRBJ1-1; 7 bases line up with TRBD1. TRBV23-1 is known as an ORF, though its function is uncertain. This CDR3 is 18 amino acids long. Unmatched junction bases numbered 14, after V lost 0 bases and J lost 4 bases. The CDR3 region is CASSQSDVRTGVGTEAFF. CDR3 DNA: TGCGCCAGCAGTCAATCCGACGTAAGAACAGGGGTCGGCACTGAAGCTTTCTTT.